This TCR beta chain was sequenced in a study of tumor-infiltrating lymphocytes in primary liver carcinoma. The researchers obtained blood RNA from unsorted whole blood and also extracted germline DNA. TCR beta cDNA was reverse-transcribed from approximately 0.45 ug of total RNA. The reaction used a constant-region primer and ProtoScript II reverse transcriptase. Employing slightly modified ARM-PCR, three nested multiplex PCR rounds were run, and these gave rise to the TCR beta libraries. TRBV1-TRBV30 forward primers paired with a C-beta reverse primer were used in the first two PCR rounds, which ran about 11 cycles each. From the multiplex PCR reads, TCRdb called clonotypes with MiXCR, one entry per CDR3 protein. This repertoire shows about 320,000 distinct CDR3 sequences, 60% to 80% found once; its top ten account for roughly 9%. Germline V gives CDR1 LGHNA, CDR2 YSLEER. This CDR3 comprises 18 residues. After removal of 2 bases from V and 0 bases from J, the junction contained 8 bases not matched to a gene.

This chain connects TRBV4-3 to TRBJ2-2; 8 nucleotides match TRBD2. Sequenced sample: peripheral blood. This clonotype was sampled from a man aged 35 to 55 with primary liver carcinoma and hepatitis B virus infection. The CDR3 bases are TGCGCCAGCAGCCAAACCACTAGCGGACATACGAACACCGGGGAGCTGTTTTTT. Its translation is CASSQTTSGHTNTGELFF.